This TCR beta chain was recovered during a study of beta chain features in type 1 diabetes. Turning to the study itself: Patients looked much like healthy donors when it came to age, gender and cell yields.

Investigators reverse transcribed all isolated RNA, so they sequenced expressed TCRB transcripts. An average approximately 3.3 million reads came from naive, central memory and regulatory T cell samples. Data came from immunoSEQ multiplex PCR; TCRdb stores just in-frame clones and leaves some out. The sample lists 130,000 to 150,000 clones, less than 11% occurring once. This clone was seen a handful of times. Antigen unknown. General study points: A moderate, significant TCRB CDR3 shortening appeared in type 1 diabetes across four CD4+ subsets.

This CDR3 has 14 residues. Germline CDR1 is SGHKS and CDR2 is YYEKEE (reference sequence). The V and J ends lost 7 bases and 6 bases, in that order; junction bases with no gene match: 7. Isolation of CD4+ naive, central memory, regulatory and stem cell-like memory cells was achieved by sorting via CD45RO/CCR7/CD25/CD127/CD95/CD27. The specimen sequenced was naive CD4+ T cells from blood. The chain is built from TRBV5-5 and TRBJ1-6, with 7 bases identical to TRBD1. The source of this sequence is a man aged 18 to 30 in good health. CDR3 amino acids: CASSKGQTNSPLHF. In DNA form, the CDR3 reads TGTGCCAGCTCTAAGGGACAGACTAATTCACCCCTCCACTTT.